This T cell receptor (beta chain) comes out of a study of T cells after yellow fever vaccination (dated by TCRdb to the late 2010s). In the study overall: Libraries from fractions with low cell numbers were prepared with the SMART-Seq v4 Ultra Low Input RNA kit. Two healthy male donors, one aged 18 to 30 and one aged 30 to 39 years, made up the cohort. To follow T-cell clones before and after primary and booster YFV17D yellow fever vaccination, bulk TCR alpha and beta repertoires were sequenced over time. Blood was collected at multiple timepoints before and after primary and secondary immunization, and bulk PBMC replicates and cell subsets were isolated.

The sample was run on an Illumina NovaSeq 6000. TCR cDNA was synthesized by 5'RACE template switching, through which a universal primer site and unique molecular identifiers were introduced. Priming for cDNA synthesis came from both the TCR alpha and TCR beta constant segments. Two PCR steps were used to amplify libraries, with sample barcodes and sequencing adapters being added in the second step. Sequencing of libraries was done on Illumina HiSeq 2500 (2x100 bp) or NovaSeq (2x150 bp). Per the source publication's procedure: Demultiplexing of reads and collapsing into UMI consensus sequences were performed with MIGEC, and V(D)J alignment was carried out with MiXCR. Using edgeR on replicate PBMC samples, clonotypes were called vaccine-responding if FDR was below 0.01 and the log2 fold change was above 5 up to day 15. Each bulk clonotype received a CD4 or CD8 identity based on whether the sequenced CD4 or CD8 repertoire contained that clonotype at higher abundance. TCRdb reran the public reads through fastp at Q25 and MiXCR, keeping productive beta chains. Rows matching on CDR3 protein sequence are summarized as one entry with the most common DNA and genes. These V and J calls derive from TCRdb rather than the authors' analysis. This sample has approximately 330,000 distinct CDR3 sequences in its table, and 12% of those were observed once. 2.5% to 4% of the sample rests with the top ten.

Points the paper makes about the study in general: Most clones expanded after primary vaccination (96% of CD4 and about 85% of CD8) were re-detected after the booster, suggesting that broad memory maintenance occurred. A small share of clonotypes occurred in both CD4 and CD8 compartments, likely arising from convergent recombination. Because the study included only a couple of donors, the extent to which the findings can be generalized is limited. Compared with the primary T-cell response, the secondary T-cell response was faster but weaker, reaching its peak on day 5 rather than on day 15. Computational filtering was required because FACS-sorted repertoires could contain abundant contaminating clonotypes from the bulk population.

Per the publication, the treatment or condition label means: live attenuated yellow fever vaccine strain. A standard Ficoll-Paque protocol was used to isolate PBMCs from peripheral blood. Dynabeads CD4 and CD8 positive selection kits were used to isolate CD4 and CD8 T-cell fractions. TriZol was used to extract RNA from bulk PBMCs, CD4 and CD8 fractions, and dextramer-positive and dextramer-negative fractions. This clonotype was seen repeatedly, ten times or more. Its antigen is still unknown. There are no base qualities to consult, and no much larger clone falls within one base. V is pruned by 3 bases and J by 4 bases, leaving 4 bases of the junction without a gene match. Based on the germline V gene, the CDR1 and CDR2 sequences are SGHRS and YFSETQ. From the cysteine through the phenylalanine, the CDR3 covers 16 amino acids. Only CDR3 DNA remains: 48 bases, in frame from the first base.

The V and J genes are TRBV5-1 and TRBJ2-3; 14 bases in the middle match TRBD2. The material was CD4+ T cells sorted from PBMCs, obtained 15 days after the yellow fever booster vaccination. This sequence originates from a young man who received the YFV17D yellow fever vaccine. The nucleotide sequence reads as follows: TGCGCCAGCAGCTCCGCGACTAGCGGGGGGGCAGATACGCAGTATTTT. The resulting protein is CASSSATSGGADTQYF.